The clone carrying this T cell receptor (beta chain) was counted ten times or more. The CDR3 contains 12 residues. V was shortened by 8 bases and J by 4 bases, with 14 bases between the two germline ends. Germline assignment: CDR1 SQVTM and CDR2 ANQGSEA. These data belong to a study of neurological immune-mediated disorders. Each CDR3 protein is one row after TCRdb ran MiXCR on the 5' RACE reads. Of 71,000 or so distinct CDR3 sequences in the sample, roughly an eighth were seen once. Time point defined: longitudinal time-point 1 (baseline). The sequence derives from a female donor with HTLV-1-associated myelopathy (HAM/TSP). This sequence joins TRBV29-1 and TRBJ1-1, with TRBD1 as a possible D gene (5 bases). The specimen was PBMCs. CDR3 residues: CSTNGQGTEAFF. Here the CDR3 DNA reads TGCAGCACCAACGGGCAGGGCACTGAAGCTTTCTTT.